Following are 13 T cell receptor beta chains from one sample sequenced in a study of blood T cell repertoires in COVID-19 (dated by TCRdb to about 2020). The library was obtained by the immunoSEQ multiplex PCR assay. In its TCRdb copy, this immuneACCESS table keeps in-frame sequences only and misses some clones. Where compared with another copy, unresolved V genes explain less than half of these, and the others have no known cause. Present in this sample are approximately 200,000 clones, approximately 88% of which were seen just once. 3% to 3.5% of the sample lies in the top ten. The sample consisted of PBMCs or T cells enriched from blood (not recorded which). The receptors stem from a woman between 25 and 40 years old who had recovered from COVID-19.

The chain combines TRBV19 with TRBJ2-2; D might be TRBD2 (6 bases). Germline V gives CDR1 LNHDA, CDR2 SQIVND (reference sequence). The ends were cut back, 6 bases at V and 4 bases at J, with 15 bases in the middle. This CDR3 contains 15 residues. As DNA, the CDR3 is TGTGCCAGTAGGGCGGGTCCCGGGGGCACCGGGGAGCTGTTTTTT. Amino acid sequence: CASRAGPGGTGELFF.

This chain links TRBV7-2 with TRBJ1-6; perhaps TRBD1 as D (5 bases). This CDR3 spans 14 amino acids. Trimming pared 0 bases from V and 7 bases from J, leaving 7 bases between. Germline V gene sequence: CDR1 SGHTA, CDR2 FQGNSA. The CDR3 is CASSLAQGNSPLHF. The CDR3 bases are TGTGCCAGCAGCTTAGCGCAGGGAAATTCACCCCTCCACTTT.

V usage is TRBV27 and J usage is TRBJ2-2, with TRBD2 identical over 12 bases. Germline CDR1 and CDR2: MNHEY and SMNVEV (reference sequence). The CDR3 runs to 17 residues. Trimming cost V 3 bases and J 7 bases; bases outside gene matches: 9. In DNA form, the CDR3 reads TGTGCCAGCAGTTTTTGGGCTAGCGGGGGGGCTTTCGGGGAGCTGTTTTTT. Translating it yields CASSFWASGGAFGELFF.

The rearrangement uses TRBV12-3 or TRBV12-4 and TRBJ1-1; D gene ambiguous. The CDR3 extends over 13 amino acids. V gave up 11 bases and J gave up 3 bases, with 16 bases separating them. Here the CDR3 reads CAGKKEEHTEAFF. The CDR3 DNA reads TGTGCCGGCAAAAAGGAGGAGCACACTGAAGCTTTCTTT.

V usage is TRBV27 and J usage is TRBJ1-4; weak D call: TRBD1 (6 bases). Germline CDR1 reads MNHEY; CDR2 reads SMNVEV (reference sequence). The CDR3 covers 15 residues. Between the trimmed V and J ends, which lost 6 bases and 3 bases, there was a span of 14 bases. In DNA, the CDR3 is TGTGCCAGCAGGAGGGGGGGGCCGGCTAATGAAAAACTGTTTTTT. This sequence encodes CASRRGGPANEKLFF.

This rearrangement joins TRBV18 to TRBJ1-1, with no clear D. The CDR3 has 15 residues. Trimming took off 4 bases at V and 0 bases at J, with 12 bases between the two ends. CDR1 is KGHSH and CDR2 is LQKENI in the germline V gene. The CDR3 DNA follows: TGTGCCAGCTCACGAGAGGGTTGGGTGAACACTGAAGCTTTCTTT. This translates into CASSREGWVNTEAFF.

In nucleotides, the CDR3 is TGTGCCAGCAGTCTCCGATTGGCTGATCAGCCCCAGCATTTT. It is translated as CASSLRLADQPQHF. V usage is TRBV28 and J usage is TRBJ1-5; no reliable D call. The CDR3 contains 14 residues. Per the germline V gene, CDR1 is MDHEN and CDR2 is SYDVKM. Trimming cost V 5 bases and J 5 bases, with 13 bases left between them.

This chain connects TRBV10-3 to TRBJ2-5; D might be TRBD1 (6 bases). The CDR3 has 15 amino acids. Trimming removed 2 bases at V and 1 base at J, with 11 bases between. The V gene's germline CDR1 is ENHRY and CDR2 SYGVKD. The CDR3 sequence: CAISETPGVQETQYF. CDR3 in DNA: TGTGCCATCAGTGAGACCCCAGGGGTCCAAGAGACCCAGTACTTC.

This chain connects TRBV6-4 to TRBJ2-3, with D perhaps TRBD1 (6 bases). This CDR3 comprises 15 residues. The germline V gene encodes CDR1 MRHNA and CDR2 SNTAGT. V lost 4 bases, J lost 0 bases, and 11 bases lay in between. CDR3 region: CASSVRTASTDTQYF. The CDR3 DNA follows: TGTGCCAGCAGTGTTAGGACAGCTAGCACAGATACGCAGTATTTT.

This clone was found a few times. The chain is built from TRBV7-2 and TRBJ1-6; D unclear. Germline V gene data show CDR1 as SGHTA and CDR2 as FQGNSA. V gave up 5 bases and J gave up 3 bases, with 8 bases separating them. This CDR3 comprises 14 residues. The DNA of the CDR3 is TGTGCCAGCAGCCTCGGGAGCTATAATTCACCCCTCCACTTT. It translates to CASSLGSYNSPLHF.

This clone was counted a few times. The gene calls are TRBV5-1 and TRBJ2-1; TRBD2 aligns across 10 bases. V lost 3 bases and J lost 6; bases outside the gene matches: 6. Germline loops: CDR1 SGHRS, CDR2 YFSETQ. The CDR3 has 15 amino acids. CDR3: CASSSLAGVSNEQFF. DNA of the CDR3: TGCGCCAGCAGCTCTCTAGCGGGAGTTAGCAATGAGCAGTTCTTC.

This clone was detected only once. The chain recombines TRBV9 with TRBJ1-1, with TRBD1 matching 7 bases. CDR1 and CDR2 from the germline V gene are SGDLS and YYNGEE. The V gene end was trimmed by 1 base and the J gene end by 0 bases; junction bases not matched to a gene: 12. CDR3 size: 18 residues. This chain's CDR3 is CASSVREGAIGVNTEAFF. The CDR3 bases are TGTGCCAGCAGCGTACGGGAGGGGGCCATAGGGGTGAACACTGAAGCTTTCTTT.

The rearrangement joins TRBV28 to TRBJ1-1, with 9 bases matching TRBD1. Trimming cost V 2 bases and J 11 bases; bases outside gene matches: 24. CDR1 is MDHEN, CDR2 SYDVKM, per germline. The CDR3 is 19 residues long. The CDR3: CASSLMGGLGTGNGARAFF. The CDR3 DNA sequence: TGTGCCAGCAGTTTAATGGGTGGGTTGGGGACAGGGAATGGTGCGAGGGCTTTCTTT.